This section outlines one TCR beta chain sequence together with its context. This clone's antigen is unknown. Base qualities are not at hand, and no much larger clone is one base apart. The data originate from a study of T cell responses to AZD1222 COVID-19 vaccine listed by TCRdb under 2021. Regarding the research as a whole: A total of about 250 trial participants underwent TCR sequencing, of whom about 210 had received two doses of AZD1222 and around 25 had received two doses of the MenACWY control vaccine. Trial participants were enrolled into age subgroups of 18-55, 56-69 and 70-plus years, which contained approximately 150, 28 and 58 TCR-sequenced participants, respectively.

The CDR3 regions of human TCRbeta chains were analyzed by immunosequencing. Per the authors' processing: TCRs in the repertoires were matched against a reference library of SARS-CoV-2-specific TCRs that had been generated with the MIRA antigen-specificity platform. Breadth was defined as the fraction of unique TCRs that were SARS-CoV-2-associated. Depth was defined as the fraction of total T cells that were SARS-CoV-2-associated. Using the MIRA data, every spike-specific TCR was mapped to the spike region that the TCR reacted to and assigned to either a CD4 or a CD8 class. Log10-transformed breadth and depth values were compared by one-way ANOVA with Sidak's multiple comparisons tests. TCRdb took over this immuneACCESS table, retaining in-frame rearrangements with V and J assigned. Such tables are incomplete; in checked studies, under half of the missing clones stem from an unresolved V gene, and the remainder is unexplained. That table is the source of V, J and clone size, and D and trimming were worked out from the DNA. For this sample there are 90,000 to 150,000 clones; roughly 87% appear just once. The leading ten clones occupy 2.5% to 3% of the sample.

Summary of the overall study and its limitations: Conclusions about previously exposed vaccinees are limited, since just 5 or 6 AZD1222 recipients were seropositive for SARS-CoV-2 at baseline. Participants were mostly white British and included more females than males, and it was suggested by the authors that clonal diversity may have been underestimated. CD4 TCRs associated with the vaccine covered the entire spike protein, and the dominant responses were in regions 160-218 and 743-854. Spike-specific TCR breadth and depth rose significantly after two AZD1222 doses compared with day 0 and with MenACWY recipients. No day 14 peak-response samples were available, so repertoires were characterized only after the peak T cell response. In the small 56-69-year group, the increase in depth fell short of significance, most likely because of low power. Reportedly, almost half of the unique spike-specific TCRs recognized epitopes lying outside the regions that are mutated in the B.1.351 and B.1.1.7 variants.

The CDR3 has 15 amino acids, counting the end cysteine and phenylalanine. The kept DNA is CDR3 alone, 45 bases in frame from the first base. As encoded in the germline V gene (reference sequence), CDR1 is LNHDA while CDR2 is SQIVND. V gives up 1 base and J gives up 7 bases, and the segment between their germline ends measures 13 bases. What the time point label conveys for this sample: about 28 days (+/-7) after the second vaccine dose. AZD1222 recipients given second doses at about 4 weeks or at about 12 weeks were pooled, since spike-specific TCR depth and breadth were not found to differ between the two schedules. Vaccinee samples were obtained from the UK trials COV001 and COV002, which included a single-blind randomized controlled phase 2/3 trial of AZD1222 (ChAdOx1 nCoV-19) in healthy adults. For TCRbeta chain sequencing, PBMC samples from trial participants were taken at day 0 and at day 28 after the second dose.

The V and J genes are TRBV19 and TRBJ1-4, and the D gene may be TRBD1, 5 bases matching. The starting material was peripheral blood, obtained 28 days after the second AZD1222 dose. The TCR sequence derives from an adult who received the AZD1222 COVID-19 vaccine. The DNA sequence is TGTGCCAGTAGTATAGTCAGGGCGGCGGGTGAAAAACTGTTTTTT. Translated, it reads CASSIVRAAGEKLFF.